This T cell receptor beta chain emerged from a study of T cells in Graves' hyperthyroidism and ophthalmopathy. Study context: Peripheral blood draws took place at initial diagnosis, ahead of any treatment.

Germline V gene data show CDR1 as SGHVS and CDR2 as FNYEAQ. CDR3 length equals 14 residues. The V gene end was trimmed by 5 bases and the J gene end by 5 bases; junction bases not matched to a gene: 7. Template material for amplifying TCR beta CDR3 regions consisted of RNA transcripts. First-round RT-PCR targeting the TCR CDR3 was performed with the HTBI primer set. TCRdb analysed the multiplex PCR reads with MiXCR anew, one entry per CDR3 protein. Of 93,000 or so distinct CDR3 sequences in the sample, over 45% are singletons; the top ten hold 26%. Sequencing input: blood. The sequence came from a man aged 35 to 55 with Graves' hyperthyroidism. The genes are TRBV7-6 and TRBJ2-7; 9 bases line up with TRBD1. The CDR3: CASSPRDRADEQYF. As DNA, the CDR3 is TGTGCCAGCAGCCCCCGGGACAGGGCAGACGAGCAGTACTTC.